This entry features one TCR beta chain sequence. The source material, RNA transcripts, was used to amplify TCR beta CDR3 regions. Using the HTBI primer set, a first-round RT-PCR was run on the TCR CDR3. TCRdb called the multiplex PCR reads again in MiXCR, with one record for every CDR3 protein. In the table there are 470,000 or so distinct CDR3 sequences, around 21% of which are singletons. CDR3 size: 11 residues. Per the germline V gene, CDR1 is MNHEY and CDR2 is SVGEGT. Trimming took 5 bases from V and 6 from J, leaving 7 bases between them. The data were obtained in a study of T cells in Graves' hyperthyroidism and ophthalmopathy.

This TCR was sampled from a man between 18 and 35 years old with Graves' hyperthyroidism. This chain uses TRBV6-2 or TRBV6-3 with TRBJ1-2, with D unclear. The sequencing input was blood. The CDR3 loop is CASSQSNGYTF. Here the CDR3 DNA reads TGTGCCAGCAGTCAGAGCAATGGCTACACCTTC.